Below, 16 T cell receptor beta chains from the same sample are listed, as sequenced in a study of CD8+ T cells in alopecia areata. RNA was extracted and reverse transcribed into cDNA as the sequencing template. Sequenced by immunoSEQ multiplex PCR; TCRdb stores in-frame clones only, minus some. The sample lists 150,000 to 200,000 clones, approximately 70% seen once, with roughly 10% in the top ten. Specimen: CD8+ T cells sorted from blood, collected at week 0. These receptors originate from a human donor with alopecia areata.

The chain recombines TRBV7-9 with TRBJ1-2; D not resolved. V lost 2 bases, J lost 6 bases, and 10 bases lay in between. The CDR3 spans 13 residues. Germline CDR1 is SEHNR and CDR2 is FQNEAQ (reference sequence). In DNA form, the CDR3 reads TGTGCCAGCAGCTTATTCGGACGGGATGGCTACACCTTC. Protein: CASSLFGRDGYTF.

This chain links TRBV27 with TRBJ2-7, with D maybe TRBD1 (6 bases). Germline V CDR1 and CDR2: MNHEY, SMNVEV (reference sequence). Trimming stripped 3 bases from V and 5 bases from J, with 11 bases between. This CDR3 is 13 amino acids long. The chain's CDR3 is CASSLGAGNEQYF. The CDR3 nucleotides are TGTGCCAGCAGTTTGGGGGCAGGGAACGAGCAGTACTTC.

The chain is built from TRBV30 and TRBJ2-7, with 10 bases lining up with TRBD2. The CDR3 sequence is 13 residues long. Germline CDR1 reads GTSNPN; CDR2 reads SVGIG (reference sequence). With V trimmed by 0 bases and J by 6 bases, 2 bases remained unmatched. CDR3 sequence (DNA): TGTGCCTGGAGTGTAGCGGGGGGGCGCGAGCAGTACTTC. Amino acids: CAWSVAGGREQYF.

The chain links TRBV6-5 to TRBJ2-3; D perhaps matches TRBD1 (5 bases). CDR3 length: 16 residues. CDR1 and CDR2 from the germline V gene are MNHEY and SVGAGI. Trimming left V 0 bases short and J 3 bases short, with 13 bases between. This CDR3 reads CASSYSWRRGTDTQYF. In DNA form, the CDR3 reads TGTGCCAGCAGTTACTCGTGGCGAAGGGGTACAGATACGCAGTATTTT.

The rearrangement links TRBV5-6 to TRBJ2-7; D is possibly TRBD1 (6 bases). Germline CDR1 SGHDT, CDR2 YYEEEE. This CDR3 is built from 12 residues. The V end lost 5 bases, the J end lost 9 bases, and 15 bases lay between the germline ends. The CDR3 loop is CASSPQGRGQYF. CDR3 bases: TGTGCCAGCAGTCCACAGGGACGCGGGCAGTACTTC.

The rearrangement links TRBV18 to TRBJ1-2; 9 bases are a match to TRBD1. This CDR3 is 15 amino acids long. Germline CDR1 KGHSH, CDR2 LQKENI. After removal of 2 bases from V and 6 bases from J, the junction contained 7 bases not matched to a gene. The CDR3 region has the DNA TGTGCCAGCTCACCAAACCGGACAGGGGTTCATGGCTACACCTTC. It codes for CASSPNRTGVHGYTF.

The chain carries TRBV6-1 and TRBJ2-7; D uncertain. Trimming cost V 5 bases and J 0 bases, with 5 bases left between them. The CDR3 has 12 residues. Germline assignment: CDR1 MNHNS and CDR2 SASEGT. Here the CDR3 DNA reads TGTGCCAGCAGTCCAAGCTCCTACGAGCAGTACTTC. Translated, it gives CASSPSSYEQYF.

The V and J genes are TRBV4-1 and TRBJ2-2, with 10 bases aligning to TRBD1. Germline values: CDR1 MGHRA, CDR2 YSYEKL. There are 17 residues in the CDR3. J lost 7 bases, V lost 2 bases, and 10 bases had no gene match. CDR3: CASSQTPGTGVSGELFF. For the CDR3, the DNA is TGCGCCAGCAGCCAAACCCCGGGGACAGGGGTCAGCGGGGAGCTGTTTTTT.

The chain is built from TRBV13 and TRBJ2-7, with D unresolved. In germline, CDR1 is PRHDT, CDR2 FYEKMQ (reference sequence). CDR3 size: 13 residues. V lost 0 bases and J 4 bases, leaving 7 bases between the germline ends. For the CDR3, the DNA is TGTGCCAGCAGCTTAGGCCAGAATTACGAGCAGTACTTC. Amino acids: CASSLGQNYEQYF.

Points on this clone: The sample has other DNA sequences that encode this CDR3 too. The J gene is TRBJ2-5, the V gene TRBV7-8; TRBD1 agrees at 10 bases. This CDR3 is built from 14 residues. Germline assignment: CDR1 SGHVS and CDR2 FQNEAQ. Unmatched junction bases numbered 0, after V lost 0 bases and J lost 5 bases. The CDR3 region has the DNA TGTGCCAGCAGCTTAGCGGGACAGGGGGAGACCCAGTACTTC. Translated, it gives CASSLAGQGETQYF.

The J gene is TRBJ2-7, the V gene TRBV15, with 11 bases lining up with TRBD2. J lost 5 bases, V lost 0 bases, and 3 bases had no gene match. The length of the CDR3 is 15 residues. Germline CDR1 is LNHNV and CDR2 is YYDKDF (reference sequence). The CDR3 DNA reads as TGTGCCACCAGCAGAGATAGCGGGGGGGCCCACGAGCAGTACTTC. Translated, it gives CATSRDSGGAHEQYF.

The V call is TRBV7-9, the J call TRBJ1-2; 7 bases align to TRBD1. Germline loops: CDR1 SEHNR, CDR2 FQNEAQ (reference sequence). Germline trimming cut 0 bases from V and 4 bases from J; bases unmatched to any gene: 11. CDR3 length equals 17 residues. CDR3 in DNA: TGTGCCAGCAGCTTAGCCGGCAACAGGGGTTCGGGCTATGGCTACACCTTC. Amino acid sequence: CASSLAGNRGSGYGYTF.

The chain carries TRBV6-5 and TRBJ1-1; perhaps TRBD1 as D (6 bases). V lost 5 bases and J lost 2, with 12 bases in between. This CDR3 has 14 amino acids. Germline CDR1 reads MNHEY; CDR2 reads SVGAGI. The CDR3 loop is CASSPRTVNTEAFF. In nucleotides, the CDR3 is TGTGCCAGCAGTCCCCGGACAGTAAACACTGAAGCTTTCTTT.

This clone was observed once. The rearrangement joins TRBV7-9 to TRBJ2-3; a weak D match, TRBD1 (6 bases). CDR3 length: 15 amino acids. The germline CDR1 and CDR2 sequences are SEHNR and FQNEAQ (reference sequence). V lost 4 bases to trimming and J lost 3 bases, with 14 bases between them. CDR3: CASSSDRDPTDTQYF. In nucleotides, the CDR3 is TGTGCCAGCAGCTCGGACAGAGATCCAACAGATACGCAGTATTTT.

This clone was seen more than once but under ten times. In nucleotides, the CDR3 is TGTGCCTGGAGTCCCCATACCCAGGGCTACACCTTC. This codes for CAWSPHTQGYTF. The V call is TRBV30, the J call TRBJ1-2, with unresolved D. The V end was cut by 2 bases, the J end by 8 bases, with 12 bases between. This CDR3 comprises 12 residues. Per the germline V gene, CDR1 is GTSNPN and CDR2 is SVGIG (reference sequence).

This clone has just a few counts. Other nucleotide sequences in the sample specify the same CDR3. This sequence joins TRBV5-1 and TRBJ2-7, with D hard to call. The V gene lost 4 bases and the J gene lost 0 bases, with 5 bases spanning the gap. Germline lookup yields CDR1 SGHRS and CDR2 YFSETQ. The CDR3 runs to 12 residues. The CDR3 loop reads CASSGSSYEQYF. In DNA form, the CDR3 reads TGCGCCAGCAGCGGTAGCTCCTACGAGCAGTACTTC.